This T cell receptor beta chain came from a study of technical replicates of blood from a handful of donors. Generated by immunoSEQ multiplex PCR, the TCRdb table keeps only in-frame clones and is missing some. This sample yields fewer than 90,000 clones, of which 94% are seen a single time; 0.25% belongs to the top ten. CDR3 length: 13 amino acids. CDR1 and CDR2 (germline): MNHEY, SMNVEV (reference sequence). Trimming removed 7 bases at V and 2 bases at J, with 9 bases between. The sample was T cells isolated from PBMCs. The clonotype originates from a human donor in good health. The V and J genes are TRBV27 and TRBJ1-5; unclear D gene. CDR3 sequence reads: CASTVGRNQPQHF. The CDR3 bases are TGTGCCAGCACCGTCGGTCGCAATCAGCCCCAGCATTTT.